Detailed here is one T cell receptor (beta chain). Per germline, CDR1 WNHNN and CDR2 SYGVQD (reference sequence). This CDR3 comprises 13 residues. Trimming removed 6 bases from V and 5 bases from J, with 10 bases in between. This sample is drawn from a study of cytomegalovirus exposure and HLA in healthy donors. Both 60 Vbeta primers and 13 Jbeta primers went into the PCR. Data came from immunoSEQ multiplex PCR; TCRdb stores just in-frame clones and leaves some out. The sample yields some 150,000 clones, about four fifths seen once. Sequencing was done on a sample of PBMCs. The origin of this receptor is a male donor in good health and CMV-seronegative. This chain connects TRBV10-1 to TRBJ1-4; no reliable D call. The CDR3 is CASSRRPNEKLFF. The CDR3 DNA follows: TGCGCCAGCAGCAGGAGGCCCAATGAAAAACTGTTTTTT.